Listed here are 27 T cell receptor beta chains from one sample, sequenced in a study of human T cells and chemical hapten exposure. Time point specified: patch test 2, 6 weeks after DPC sensitization. The treatment is: therapeutic diphenylcyclopropenone sensitization with weekly scalp DPC. Via MiXCR, TCRdb re-called the RACE reads, giving one row per CDR3 protein. The sample lists 330,000 or so distinct CDR3 sequences, about 6.9% occurring once. The sample in question was whole blood, obtained in connection with sensitization to the hapten diphenylcyclopropenone (DPC). The receptors stem from a woman aged 18-29 years with alopecia areata. Some clones in this sample may be carry-over from other donors' samples.

This clonotype appeared many times. This rearrangement joins TRBV7-2 to TRBJ1-5; maybe TRBD1 (6 bases). This CDR3 is 16 amino acids long. Germline assignment: CDR1 SGHTA and CDR2 FQGNSA. Trimming took 1 base from V and 2 from J, leaving 12 bases between them. The CDR3 reads CASSLEYNRGNQPQHF. CDR3 nucleotides: TGTGCCAGCAGCTTAGAATACAACAGGGGCAATCAGCCCCAGCATTTT.

This clonotype has at least ten counts. The chain combines TRBV7-8 with TRBJ1-4; the D gene is possibly TRBD1 (6 bases). V dropped 3 bases and J dropped 6 bases, with 17 bases sitting between them. Germline assignment: CDR1 SGHVS and CDR2 FQNEAQ. The CDR3 loop spans 16 amino acids. The CDR3 DNA is TGTGCCAGCAGCTTTAGCTTTCGCCCAGGGGATGAAAAACTGTTTTTT. Translated: CASSFSFRPGDEKLFF.

This clonotype was seen only a few times. J is TRBJ2-7 and V is TRBV13; 15 nucleotides align to TRBD2. CDR3 size: 16 residues. The V segment lost 5 bases and the J segment 4 bases; nucleotides outside the gene matches: 6. Germline V gives CDR1 PRHDT, CDR2 FYEKMQ (reference sequence). The CDR3 sequence: CASSSGLAGGPYEQYF. CDR3 in DNA: TGTGCCAGCAGCAGCGGACTAGCGGGGGGGCCGTACGAGCAGTACTTC.

This clonotype was picked up many times. The rearrangement uses TRBV3-1 and TRBJ2-3; possible D gene TRBD2, 7 bases. Germline values: CDR1 LGHDT, CDR2 YNNKEL (reference sequence). V was shortened by 0 bases and J by 5 bases, with 12 bases between the two germline ends. The CDR3 runs 15 residues. The DNA for the CDR3 is TGTGCCAGCAGCCAAGACGCGGGGGCAGGAGATACGCAGTATTTT. It yields the protein CASSQDAGAGDTQYF.

This clonotype was seen many times. The chain couples TRBV6-5 to TRBJ2-3, with a tentative D call TRBD1 (5 bases). The germline V gene encodes CDR1 MNHEY and CDR2 SVGAGI. V was pared by 0 bases and J by 4 bases, with 8 bases between. The CDR3 is 14 amino acids. The CDR3 DNA is TGTGCCAGCAGTTACTCCGACAGCCCAGATACGCAGTATTTT. It encodes CASSYSDSPDTQYF.

The rearrangement uses TRBV11-2 and TRBJ2-4; TRBD1 or TRBD2 may be the D gene (5 bases each). V lost 5 bases and J lost 11, with 10 bases in between. The length of the CDR3 is 11 residues. Germline V gives CDR1 SGHAT, CDR2 FQNNGV. The CDR3 DNA reads TGTGCCAGCAGCGAGGGACCCCTTCAGTACTTC. Its translation: CASSEGPLQYF.

The V call is TRBV27, the J call TRBJ1-4, with D hard to call. The V end lost 1 base, the J end lost 1 base, and 10 bases lay between the germline ends. Germline CDR1 is MNHEY and CDR2 is SMNVEV (reference sequence). The CDR3 contains 16 residues. Here the CDR3 reads CASSLLWERTNEKLFF. DNA for the CDR3: TGTGCCAGCAGTTTATTATGGGAGAGAACTAATGAAAAACTGTTTTTT. The whole variable domain, remainder taken from reference TRBV27 and TRBJ1-4, is EAQVTQNPRYLITVTGKKLTVTCSQNMNHEYMSWYRQDPGLGLRQIYYSMNVEVTDKGDVPEGYKVSRKEKRNFPLILESPSPNQTSLYFCASSLLWERTNEKLFFGSGTQLSVL.

This chain's CDR3 is CSVGSEADTEAFF. CDR3 in DNA: TGCAGTGTTGGGTCGGAAGCGGACACTGAAGCTTTCTTT. The chain couples TRBV20-1 to TRBJ1-1, with D uncertain. Germline CDR1 is DFQATT and CDR2 is SNEGSKA (reference sequence). The CDR3 loop spans 13 amino acids. The germline V and J ends were trimmed by 7 bases and 3 bases, with 15 bases remaining between them.

The chain is built from TRBV7-8 and TRBJ1-5; D ambiguous. The V gene lost 2 bases and the J gene lost 0 bases, with 5 bases spanning the gap. Germline values: CDR1 SGHVS, CDR2 FQNEAQ. The CDR3 is 14 residues long. The CDR3 DNA reads TGTGCCAGCAGCTTAATGGATAGCAATCAGCCCCAGCATTTT. Amino acids: CASSLMDSNQPQHF.

The CDR3 DNA follows: TGTGCCAGCAGCCTAAACCGCCGGGATGAGCAGTTCTTC. Translation: CASSLNRRDEQFF. The rearrangement uses TRBV27 and TRBJ2-1; D call uncertain. Germline assignment: CDR1 MNHEY and CDR2 SMNVEV (reference sequence). The CDR3 is made up of 13 amino acids. V shed 6 bases and J shed 8 bases, with 14 bases lying between them.

In this sample, this clonotype turned up many times. The chain recombines TRBV7-2 with TRBJ2-1; no clear D. Trimming removed 1 base from V and 0 bases from J, with 10 bases in between. Looked up from germline, CDR1 is SGHTA and CDR2 is FQGNSA. CDR3 length: 16 residues. CDR3 amino acids: CASSLGRTRSYNEQFF. In nucleotides, the CDR3 is TGTGCCAGCAGCTTAGGCAGGACCCGCTCCTACAATGAGCAGTTCTTC.

The rearrangement joins TRBV19 to TRBJ1-5; a possible D gene is TRBD1 (5 bases). The germline CDR1 and CDR2 sequences are LNHDA and SQIVND (reference sequence). V lost 1 base and J lost 9, with 10 bases in between. The CDR3 sequence is 13 residues long. The DNA for the CDR3 is TGTGCCAGTAGTATAGTGGGGCAAGCGCCCCAGCATTTT. Translation gives CASSIVGQAPQHF.

This clonotype appeared many times. The DNA of the CDR3 is TGTGCCAGCAGTGAGACAGGGGGTAGCAATCAGCCCCAGCATTTT. It translates to CASSETGGSNQPQHF. V gene TRBV6-4 combines with J gene TRBJ1-5; 9 bases are a match to TRBD1. Germline CDR1 is MRHNA and CDR2 is SNTAGT. With 3 bases clipped from V and 0 bases from J, the junction kept 0 bases outside the gene matches. The CDR3 runs to 15 residues.

The chain combines TRBV12-5 with TRBJ1-6; D not resolved. The CDR3 runs to 17 residues. V was trimmed by 0 bases and J by 0 bases, leaving 9 bases between them. Germline CDR1 is LGHNT and CDR2 is FRNRAP. Written as DNA, the CDR3 is TGTGCTAGTGGTTTGGTATCCCCTTCCTCCTATAATTCACCCCTCCACTTT. This codes for CASGLVSPSSYNSPLHF.

This clonotype was counted a few times. The chain is built from TRBV27 and TRBJ1-1; a weak D match, TRBD1 (5 bases). Per germline, CDR1 MNHEY and CDR2 SMNVEV (reference sequence). The CDR3 has 13 residues. V was shortened by 2 bases and J by 7 bases, with 11 bases between the two germline ends. CDR3 amino acids: CASSLEGEGEAFF. The CDR3 nucleotides read TGTGCCAGCAGTTTAGAAGGGGAGGGTGAAGCTTTCTTT.

This clonotype has at least ten counts. The CDR3 reads CASSGVRGGPGELFF. In nucleotides, the CDR3 is TGTGCCAGCAGTGGTGTGCGCGGGGGGCCCGGGGAGCTGTTTTTT. The V call is TRBV27, the J call TRBJ2-2, with 8 bases fitting TRBD2. Germline assignment: CDR1 MNHEY and CDR2 SMNVEV (reference sequence). CDR3 length: 15 residues. V dropped 5 bases and J dropped 6; count of bases not matched to a gene: 8.

V gene TRBV9 combines with J gene TRBJ2-7; D perhaps matches TRBD1 (6 bases). V lost 0 bases, J lost 3 bases, and 13 bases lay in between. This CDR3 region has 15 residues. The germline V gene encodes CDR1 SGDLS and CDR2 YYNGEE. The CDR3: CASSVGTAASYEQYF. CDR3 DNA sequence: TGTGCCAGCAGCGTAGGGACAGCCGCCAGCTACGAGCAGTACTTC.

This clonotype was found many times. V usage is TRBV20-1 and J usage is TRBJ1-2; D is perhaps TRBD1 (6 bases). Germline CDR1 and CDR2: DFQATT and SNEGSKA (reference sequence). This CDR3 comprises 13 residues. V lost 4 bases to trimming and J lost 4 bases, with 13 bases between them. In nucleotides, the CDR3 is TGCAGTGCTATCGTAGGGACAAGCTATGGCTACACCTTC. As protein: CSAIVGTSYGYTF.

This clonotype was seen only a few times. The rearrangement uses TRBV6-2 or TRBV6-3 and TRBJ2-7; possibly TRBD2 for D (6 bases). Germline V CDR1 and CDR2: MNHEY, SVGEGT. The CDR3 is 14 amino acids. Trimming pared 5 bases from V and 0 bases from J, leaving 11 bases between. The CDR3 DNA is TGTGCCAGCAGTCATGGGGACTTCTCCTACGAGCAGTACTTC. Protein product: CASSHGDFSYEQYF.

This clonotype was picked up a small number of times. The chain is built from TRBV25-1 and TRBJ1-5, with 9 bases fitting TRBD1. With V trimmed by 4 bases and J by 2 bases, 6 bases remained unmatched. This CDR3 spans 16 amino acids. From germline, CDR1 is MGHDK and CDR2 SYGVNS. The CDR3 DNA is TGTGCCAGCAGTGCCAAGGGACAGGGAGGCAATCAGCCCCAGCATTTT. This sequence encodes CASSAKGQGGNQPQHF. The full variable domain, in which reference TRBV25-1 and TRBJ1-5 provide the parts outside the CDR3, is EADIYQTPRYLVIGTGKKITLECSQTMGHDKMYWYQQDPGMELHLIHYSYGVNSTEKGDLSSESTVSRIRTEHFPLTLESARPSHTSQYLCASSAKGQGGNQPQHFGDGTRLSIL.

The chain carries TRBV6-5 and TRBJ2-5; TRBD2 is a possible D gene (5 bases). V lost 4 bases and J lost 7, with 7 bases in between. The germline V gene has CDR1 MNHEY and CDR2 SVGAGI. There are 11 residues in the CDR3. The CDR3 loop reads CASSSAGTQYF. The CDR3, as DNA: TGTGCCAGCAGTTCTGCGGGGACCCAGTACTTC.

This clonotype appeared many times. This chain links TRBV6-2 or TRBV6-3 with TRBJ1-1, with TRBD1 matching 7 bases. Trimming took 11 bases from V and 4 from J; bases not matched to a gene: 10. CDR1 and CDR2 (germline): MNHEY, SVGEGT. CDR3 length: 13 amino acids. CDR3 sequence: CAADRRDGTEAFF. The CDR3, as DNA: TGTGCCGCGGACAGGAGGGATGGCACTGAAGCTTTCTTT.

This clonotype was detected many times. The V gene is TRBV12-3 or TRBV12-4, the J gene TRBJ1-1; no definite D call. The germline V and J ends were trimmed by 5 bases and 8 bases, with 3 bases remaining between them. The CDR3 extends over 9 amino acids. This CDR3 reads CASSPEAFF. The CDR3, as DNA: TGTGCCAGCAGTCCGGAAGCTTTCTTT.

Only a few counts were recorded for this clonotype. In DNA, the CDR3 is TGTGCCAGCAGTAAAGGGGGCCCCTCTGGGGCCAACGTCCTGACTTTC. Translating it yields CASSKGGPSGANVLTF. The rearrangement links TRBV28 to TRBJ2-6, with 7 bases matching TRBD1. CDR3 size: 16 residues. The V gene end was trimmed by 5 bases and the J gene end by 0 bases; junction bases not matched to a gene: 4. Germline V CDR1 and CDR2: MDHEN, SYDVKM.

A few counts support this clonotype. V usage is TRBV10-3 and J usage is TRBJ2-3, with 9 positions matching TRBD2. V was clipped by 5 bases and J by 1 base; unmatched bases: 10. The CDR3 spans 17 residues. CDR1 and CDR2 from the germline V gene are ENHRY and SYGVKD. CDR3 in DNA: TGTGCCATCAGTCCTATAGCGGGGGCCTCGGGCACAGATACGCAGTATTTT. Its protein product is CAISPIAGASGTDTQYF.

This clonotype showed up just a few times. This sequence joins TRBV3-1 and TRBJ2-2; D is uncertain. The CDR3 runs 12 residues. In germline, CDR1 is LGHDT, CDR2 YNNKEL (reference sequence). The ends were cut back, 6 bases at V and 4 bases at J, with 6 bases in the middle. CDR3: CASSRSTGELFF. The CDR3 DNA sequence: TGTGCCAGCAGTCGAAGCACCGGGGAGCTGTTTTTT.

Ten or more counts support this clonotype. This chain connects TRBV28 to TRBJ1-5; 7 bases fit TRBD1. V was clipped by 3 bases and J by 6 bases; unmatched bases: 8. Looked up from germline, CDR1 is MDHEN and CDR2 is SYDVKM. The CDR3 runs to 15 residues. The CDR3 DNA sequence: TGTGCCAGCAGTTTGGTACAGGGGAGCGGTCAGCCCCAGCATTTT. Its translation is CASSLVQGSGQPQHF.